This T cell receptor beta chain was captured by sequencing in a study of molecular identifiers for immune sequencing clone quantification. Study in general: Naive CD8 cell RNA, from approximately 20,000 or 100,000 cells, was split five ways in replicates, with four sequenced.

The CDR3 totals 14 residues. V lost 4 bases, J lost 6 bases, and 6 bases stayed unmatched. About this clonotype itself: Its cognate antigen is unknown. A much larger clone lies one base from this, so it may be a read error.

Previously reported methods and listed TCR primers produced the bulk TCR libraries. TCRdb analysed the PCR reads with MiXCR anew, one entry per CDR3 protein. This repertoire shows hundreds of thousands of distinct CDR3 sequences, less than 30% found once; its top ten account for about 0.73%. Sorting recovered naive CD8 T cells on a CD8+CD4-CCR7+CD45RA+ profile. Points from the study as a whole: Single-cell amounts of spiked Jurkat TCR RNA were reportedly detectable among about a million naive cells.

V is TRBV12-3 or TRBV12-4 and J is TRBJ2-1; TRBD2 matches at 7 bases. The sequence came from a human donor in good health. Some libraries in this study had Jurkat cell RNA spiked in. Sequenced: naive CD8+ T cells from blood, with Jurkat cell RNA spiked in. Documented subset: FACS-sorted CD8+CD4-CCR7+CD45RA+ naive T cells. The CDR3 loop reads CASSSRDYCNEQFF. The CDR3 nucleotides are TGTGCCAGCAGTTCCCGGGACTACTGCAATGAGCAGTTCTTC.